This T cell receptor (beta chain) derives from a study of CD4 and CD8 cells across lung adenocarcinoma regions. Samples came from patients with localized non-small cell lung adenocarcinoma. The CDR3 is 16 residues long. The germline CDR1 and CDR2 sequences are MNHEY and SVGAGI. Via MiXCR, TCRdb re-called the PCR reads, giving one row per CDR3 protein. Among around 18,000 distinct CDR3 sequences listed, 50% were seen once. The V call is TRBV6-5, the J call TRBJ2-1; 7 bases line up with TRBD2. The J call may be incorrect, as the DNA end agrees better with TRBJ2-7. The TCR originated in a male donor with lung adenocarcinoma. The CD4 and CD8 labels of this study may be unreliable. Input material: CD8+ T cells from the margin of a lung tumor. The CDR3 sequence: CASSWSKGGSVSEQYF. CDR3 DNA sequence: TGTGCCAGCAGTTGGTCCAAGGGCGGGAGCGTCAGTGAGCAGTACTTC.